This TCR beta chain comes out of a study of cytomegalovirus exposure and HLA in healthy donors (dated by TCRdb to 2015 to 2018). Turning to the overall study: According to an earlier analysis of several hundred of the donors, about 179 million T cells yielded some 120 million unique TCR beta sequences and 276 Gb of sequence data. An early release covering over 500 HLA-typed donors comprised roughly 300 gigabases of sequencing data and roughly 85 million unique TCR sequences. Among the roughly 370 genotyped donors, approximately 82% belonged to the genetic ancestry cluster associated with self-reported Caucasian donors. The study aimed to test whether cataloging public T cell receptors could reveal signatures of past pathogen exposure. The study profiled the T cell repertoires of about 720 subjects by immunosequencing and related them to cytomegalovirus serostatus. In addition to the first cohort of approximately 670 subjects, a separate validation cohort of under 150 different subjects was used. To predict cytomegalovirus infection status, the study brought together high-throughput TCR immunosequencing, statistical association of individual TCRs with disease status, and machine learning. A later analysis re-examined previously published TCR beta repertoires from hundreds of donors and added high-resolution HLA genotyping to investigate patterns of TCR occurrence. In the later analysis, no new phenotypic data were used to find candidate immune exposures; instead, reliance was placed on TCR beta sequences and their occurrence across donors. An earlier analysis of around 640 of the donors used high-throughput TCR beta sequencing to judge whether each TCR beta V gene segment behaved as functional or pseudogenic. Donor age, sex, ethnicity and CMV serostatus were collected together with the repertoire data. In a later genetic analysis, genome-wide SNP genotypes for about three fifths of the roughly 670 donors were used, and that subset was treated as a discovery cohort. Every repertoire in the discovery cohort had been generated on one and the same sequencing platform. HLA typing covered class I and class II loci at four-digit resolution. The number of typed donors differed by locus: about 620-640 for A, B, C, DRB1 and DQB1; approximately 520 for DQA1; around 580 for DPA1; and around 490 for DPB1. Five DR-DQ haplotypes were handled as single units for association and clustering, since linkage in the cohort was strong. On average, roughly 250,000 unique TCR beta nucleotide sequences were sequenced per donor among a few hundred genotyped donors of the cohort, with around 19% of those sequences being non-productive.

The library was made by the immunoSEQ multiplex PCR assay. A mixture of 60 forward primers for TCR Vbeta segments and 13 reverse primers for TCR Jbeta segments was used in the multiplex PCR. The CDR3 region of rearranged TCR beta genes was amplified from genomic DNA with a multiplex PCR assay. On the Illumina HiSeq System, the amplified TCR beta libraries were sequenced as 87-base-pair reads. The study's own analysis went as follows. A later analysis counted 65 million to 90 million unique TCR beta chains across the 650 to 800 repertoires, and some 11 million of these chains were shared by at least two donors. Raw reads were error-corrected and collapsed into unique sequences with a nearest-neighbor algorithm that merged closely related sequences to remove PCR and sequencing errors. V, D and J gene segments were assigned by aligning CDR3 sequences to IMGT reference sequences. For a sequence to be retained, a match of at least six nucleotides to both a V gene segment and a J gene segment was required. Rearrangements were called productive when the CDR3 lacked stop codons and stayed in frame with V and J; all others were non-productive. Following IMGT convention, CDR3 was defined as the stretch from the second conserved V-encoded cysteine up to the conserved J-encoded phenylalanine. The earlier analysis of 500 to 650 of the donors excluded any sequence lacking an unambiguous match to a single V gene segment. An earlier analysis of approximately 590 of the donors called V segments functional above 56.7% productive rearrangements and segregating when the between-donor standard deviation exceeded 5%. A statistical classification framework was built for diagnosing cytomegalovirus status from the catalog of TCR beta chain sequences. In a later analysis, TCR nucleotide sequences were compared against IMGT/GENE-DB human TR gene sequences so that V and J genes could be assigned. In a later analysis, CDR3 sequences and most-parsimonious VDJ recombination scenarios were assigned using the TCRdist pipeline. In a later analysis, every TCR beta chain was defined by the combination of its CDR3 amino acid sequence and its V-gene family, and reads without a unique V-gene family were dropped. To address suspected cross-contamination and a sequencing artifact, a later analysis removed roughly 580 highly shared, low-generation-probability nucleotide sequences. In a later analysis, a clonal expansion index for each public chain was calculated from normalized within-repertoire ranks of inferred template counts. In a later analysis, generation probabilities were computed using a VDJ recombination model fitted to out-of-frame rearrangements, and the results were checked against IGoR. In a later analysis, hypergeometric tests were used to score TCR-TCR, TCR-HLA and TCR-CMV co-occurrence, with a repertoire-size bias correction applied to TCR pairs. False discovery rates were estimated in a later analysis by permuting HLA or CMV assignments 20 times. In a later analysis, co-occurring TCRs were grouped using DBSCAN, with TCRdist sequence similarity added in when clustering inside HLA-allele-positive subsets. For co-occurrence clustering, repertoires with fewer than 30,000 or more than 120,000 public chains were excluded, along with a handful of repertoires with anomalous nucleotide sharing. Drawn from immuneACCESS, this table holds only the in-frame rearrangements with V and J called that TCRdb kept. Clones are partly lost; checked studies trace under half to an unresolved V gene and leave the rest unexplained. V, J and clone size derive from that table, while D and trimming were established from the DNA sequence. The sample table contains 65,000 to 95,000 clones; only one count was recorded for over 75% of them. The ten largest clones take up 3% to 3.5% of the sample.

On this clone: What antigen it recognizes has not been identified. No much larger clone is present one base from it, and per-base qualities are unavailable.

The germline V gene provides CDR1 SGHAT and CDR2 FQNNGV. The junction carries 4 bases between V and J, which are trimmed by 3 bases and 8 bases respectively. Taken from cysteine to phenylalanine, the CDR3 has 11 residues. The entry retains the CDR3 DNA only, 33 bases that are in frame from base 1. In total, roughly 670 healthy bone marrow donors made up the cohort. At the time of sampling, all cohort members were nominally healthy, though unrecorded immune exposures were likely present. The donor was CMV seronegative and was included in the group of hundreds of seronegative cohort members. Every donor gave a peripheral blood sample, and the peripheral blood mononuclear cells from that sample were used for TCR beta sequencing. Genomic DNA was extracted from the blood cell samples with the Qiagen DNeasy Blood Extraction Kit. On the study overall, not on this receptor specifically: A later analysis found that most CMV-associated TCR beta chains appeared HLA-restricted, with HLA associations seemingly driven largely by CMV exposure. Sequencing depth was assumed to be roughly uniform across donors in the presence/absence analyses, though that assumption may not hold. In vitro tests confirmed that a few of the cytomegalovirus-associated TCR beta chains recognize cytomegalovirus antigens. Because HLA typing was unavailable for some donors at each locus, only the typed subset was used in association tests. Broadly in line with IMGT annotations, most TCR beta V segments showed up in productive rearrangements about 87% or about 30% of the time in an earlier analysis of several hundred of the donors. Most TCR sequences were seen in very few donors, while some public TCRs were found in many individuals. Assigning TCR associations to individual alleles was difficult when HLA alleles, especially DR and DQ, strongly co-occurred. In a later analysis, TCR association rates were found to vary across HLA loci, with the most associated TCRs seen for DRB1 alleles and the fewest for HLA-C alleles. A group of highly shared sequence variants was considered likely to be a technical artifact of the sequencing pipeline. Specific HLA alleles were associated with roughly 16,000 TCR beta sequences at a false discovery rate of 0.05 in a later analysis. A later genetic analysis associated a missense DCLRE1C variant with V-gene and J-gene trimming of TCR beta chains, and an independent cohort replicated the association. This cohort had only TCR beta chains sequenced, and the lack of alpha or paired-chain data limited which features could be detected. Because counts were too low, about 18 rarely observed V segments, including chromosome 9 orphons, were excluded from the earlier analysis of under 650 of the donors. In a later genetic analysis, fewer N-insertions in productive TCRs were reported among donors in an Asian-associated ancestry cluster than the approximately 670-donor mean. Correlated functional status among segregating V segments might be attributable to linkage disequilibrium, but an unknown experimental factor could not be ruled out. CMV serostatus was the only immune exposure information available for the cohort. In a later analysis, several top co-occurrence clusters were reported to appear linked to parvovirus B19, influenza, CMV and Epstein-Barr virus. In a later analysis, HLA-associated TCR beta chains were found to be more clonally expanded and to have lower generation probabilities than equally common non-associated chains. The study gave a list of 150 to 200 TCR beta chains associated with cytomegalovirus. According to the authors, the approach could potentially be generalized to other disease states and immunological phenotypes. The classifier was reported to diagnose cytomegalovirus status with high specificity and sensitivity in both the original cohort and the validation cohort. A further reported finding was that TCR beta sequences accurately predicted the HLA-A and HLA-B alleles for most subjects in the first cohort. Some IMGT-functional V segments, including TRBV6-2 and TRBV6-3, could not be told apart with the 87-base-pair reads, so those segments were excluded.

Material: PBMCs. The clonotype comes from a man aged 50-59 years in good health and CMV-seronegative. The chain couples TRBV11-2 to TRBJ1-4, with the D gene not confidently named. The CDR3 protein sequence reads: CASSFLEKLFF. The nucleotides are TGTGCCAGCAGCTTCCTAGAAAAACTGTTTTTT.